Ten or more counts support the clone carrying this T cell receptor (beta chain). Its target is not known. The V gene's germline CDR1 is DFQATT and CDR2 SNEGSKA (reference sequence). The CDR3 runs 13 residues. The junction had 2 bases not matched to a gene; V was cut back by 3 bases and J by 4 bases. These data come from a study of T cells after yellow fever vaccination. The overall study: Where fractions had low cell numbers, libraries were prepared from them with the SMART-Seq v4 Ultra Low Input RNA kit.

One entry per CDR3 protein results from TCRdb running MiXCR on the 5' RACE reads. This table holds about 75,000 distinct CDR3 sequences, around 7.1% found once. Findings and limits, study-wide: Booster sampling recovered most clones from primary vaccination (under 98% CD4, 88% CD8). The secondary response was weaker, and its peak arrived faster, on day 5 versus 15.

This specimen was CD8+ T cells sorted from PBMCs, taken more than 8 days after the first yellow fever vaccination. The chain joins TRBV20-1 to TRBJ2-1, with 8 positions matching TRBD2. This sequence originates from a man between 18 and 29 years old who received the YFV17D yellow fever vaccine. The CDR3 loop is CSARERGYNEQFF. CDR3 nucleotides: TGCAGTGCTAGGGAGCGGGGGTACAATGAGCAGTTCTTC.